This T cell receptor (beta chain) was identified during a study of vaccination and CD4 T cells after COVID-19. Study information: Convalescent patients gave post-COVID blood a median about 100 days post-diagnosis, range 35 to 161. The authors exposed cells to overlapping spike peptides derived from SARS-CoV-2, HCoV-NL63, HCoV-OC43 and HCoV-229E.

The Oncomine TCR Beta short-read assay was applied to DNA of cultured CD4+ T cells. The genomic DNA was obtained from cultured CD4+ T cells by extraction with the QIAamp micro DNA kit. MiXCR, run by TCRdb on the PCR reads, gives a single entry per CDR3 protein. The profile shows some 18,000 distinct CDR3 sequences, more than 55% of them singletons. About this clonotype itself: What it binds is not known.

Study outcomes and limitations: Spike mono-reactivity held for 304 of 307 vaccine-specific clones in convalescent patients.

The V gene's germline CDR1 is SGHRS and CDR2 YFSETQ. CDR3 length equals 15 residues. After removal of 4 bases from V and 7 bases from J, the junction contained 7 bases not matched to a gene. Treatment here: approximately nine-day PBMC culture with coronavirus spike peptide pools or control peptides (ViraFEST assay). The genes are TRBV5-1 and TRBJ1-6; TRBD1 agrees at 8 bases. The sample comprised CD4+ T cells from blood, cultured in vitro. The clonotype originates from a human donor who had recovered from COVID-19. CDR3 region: CASSTDRGGNSPLHF. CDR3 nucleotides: TGCGCCAGCAGCACAGACAGGGGCGGCAATTCACCCCTCCACTTT.